These 14 T cell receptor beta chains came from one sample sequenced in a study of technical replicates of blood from a handful of donors. Clones were sequenced by immunoSEQ multiplex PCR, and TCRdb holds only the in-frame ones, with some missing. The sample records approximately 95,000 clones, around 96% being singletons. Specimen: T cells isolated from PBMCs. The receptor source for this set is a human donor in good health.

This clone was picked up one time. This chain uses TRBV4-2 with TRBJ2-1; tentative D call: TRBD2 (6 bases). The V and J ends lost 0 bases and 4 bases respectively, with 13 bases between them. The CDR3 sequence is 16 residues long. Looked up from germline, CDR1 is LGHNA and CDR2 is YNFKEQ. CDR3 DNA sequence: TGTGCCAGCAGCCAAGATTACGGGAGTTCGTACAATGAGCAGTTCTTC. It specifies CASSQDYGSSYNEQFF.

The chain is built from TRBV4-1 and TRBJ2-7, with TRBD1 matching 9 bases. Trimming at V came to 4 bases and at J to 3 bases, leaving 1 base not matched to a gene. This CDR3 is 13 amino acids long. Germline CDR1 reads MGHRA; CDR2 reads YSYEKL. DNA of the CDR3: TGCGCCAGCAGCCGACAGGGGGGCTACGAGCAGTACTTC. It translates to CASSRQGGYEQYF.

J is TRBJ1-1 and V is TRBV30; D ambiguous. The CDR3 is made up of 13 amino acids. With 2 bases removed from V and 0 bases from J, the gap between germline ends came to 7 bases. Germline V CDR1 and CDR2: GTSNPN, SVGIG (reference sequence). The CDR3 nucleotides are TGTGCCTGGAGTTCCCAGGTGAACACTGAAGCTTTCTTT. Its translation: CAWSSQVNTEAFF.

The chain couples TRBV9 to TRBJ1-5; the D gene is possibly TRBD1 (6 bases). Trimming took off 0 bases at V and 4 bases at J, with 11 bases between the two ends. This CDR3 spans 15 amino acids. Germline lookup yields CDR1 SGDLS and CDR2 YYNGEE. The CDR3 region has the DNA TGTGCCAGCAGCGTAGGGCCGGGGACAAATCAGCCCCAGCATTTT. This codes for CASSVGPGTNQPQHF.

This chain joins TRBV27 and TRBJ2-1; D is ambiguous. Trimming took 5 bases from V and 0 from J, leaving 8 bases between them. This CDR3 comprises 14 residues. CDR1 is MNHEY and CDR2 is SMNVEV in the germline V gene (reference sequence). CDR3 DNA: TGTGCCAGCAGTCTTCTGAGCTCCTACAATGAGCAGTTCTTC. This sequence encodes CASSLLSSYNEQFF.

The chain links TRBV27 to TRBJ2-7, with D hard to call. CDR3 length equals 13 residues. The V and J ends lost 11 bases and 6 bases respectively, with 20 bases between them. The germline CDR1 and CDR2 sequences are MNHEY and SMNVEV (reference sequence). CDR3 in amino acids: CASPRRTRCEQYF. In nucleotides, the CDR3 is TGTGCCTCTCCCCGGCGTACGAGGTGCGAGCAGTACTTC.

This clone came up once. This chain links TRBV7-8 with TRBJ2-7, with D possibly TRBD1 on 5 matching bases. The V gene lost 1 base and the J gene lost 0 bases, with 22 bases spanning the gap. CDR1 and CDR2 (germline): SGHVS, FQNEAQ. The CDR3 runs 19 residues. The DNA of the CDR3 is TGTGCCAGCAGCTTAGACACTTGGGGCGGCTCCTTTAGCTCCTACGAGCAGTACTTC. Residues: CASSLDTWGGSFSSYEQYF. Full variable domain (missing parts from reference TRBV7-8 and TRBJ2-7): GAGVSQSPRYKVAKRGQDVALRCDPISGHVSLFWYQQALGQGPEFLTYFQNEAQLDKSGLPSDRFFAERPEGSVSTLKIQRTQQEDSAVYLCASSLDTWGGSFSSYEQYFGPGTRLTVT.

The chain uses TRBV7-3 and TRBJ2-7; 7 bases agree with TRBD2. The CDR3 is made up of 14 amino acids. Germline CDR1 is SGHTA and CDR2 is FQGTGA. Germline trimming cut 3 bases from V and 3 bases from J; bases unmatched to any gene: 5. DNA for the CDR3: TGTGCCAGCAGCTTGCAGCGGGGCAGCTACGAGCAGTACTTC. Translated, it gives CASSLQRGSYEQYF.

This chain joins TRBV4-3 and TRBJ1-3, with 10 bases fitting TRBD1. CDR3 length: 16 residues. Germline V gene sequence: CDR1 LGHNA, CDR2 YSLEER. V gave up 1 base and J gave up 8 bases; unmatched junction bases: 8. CDR3 sequence: CASSQVTGTGVDTIYF. CDR3 coding DNA: TGCGCCAGCAGCCAAGTAACCGGGACAGGGGTGGACACCATATATTTT.

The V call is TRBV4-3, the J call TRBJ2-7; a weak D match, TRBD1 (6 bases). Germline-derived CDR1 and CDR2 are LGHNA and YSLEER. V was trimmed by 3 bases and J by 1 base, leaving 10 bases between them. This CDR3 spans 14 amino acids. The CDR3 coding sequence is TGCGCCAGCAGCCACAGGGGCCTTTCCTACGAGCAGTACTTC. Translating gives CASSHRGLSYEQYF.

The chain joins TRBV19 to TRBJ1-2; D uncertain. Germline CDR1 reads LNHDA; CDR2 reads SQIVND (reference sequence). There are 13 residues in the CDR3. Trimming stripped 7 bases from V and 4 bases from J, with 13 bases between. CDR3 nucleotide sequence: TGTGCCAGTAATATTGGGCAGCCCTATGGCTACACCTTC. Translation: CASNIGQPYGYTF.

The J gene is TRBJ2-5, the V gene TRBV19; the D gene is possibly TRBD2 (5 bases). Trimming cost V 1 base and J 2 bases, with 8 bases left between them. CDR1 is LNHDA, CDR2 SQIVND, per germline (reference sequence). The CDR3 loop spans 14 amino acids. As DNA, the CDR3 is TGTGCCAGTAGTATAGGAGGGTGGCAAGAGACCCAGTACTTC. Translated, it gives CASSIGGWQETQYF.

The V and J genes are TRBV9 and TRBJ2-7; 9 bases are shared with TRBD2. CDR1 SGDLS and CDR2 YYNGEE come from the germline V gene. V dropped 0 bases and J dropped 3; count of bases not matched to a gene: 7. CDR3 size: 16 residues. The CDR3 nucleotides read TGTGCCAGCAGCGTAGCCGTGGGTAGCGGGAGCTACGAGCAGTACTTC. Translated, it gives CASSVAVGSGSYEQYF.

The chain recombines TRBV2 with TRBJ2-7, with TRBD2 matching over 14 bases. The V and J ends lost 7 bases and 3 bases, in that order; junction bases with no gene match: 11. The CDR3 totals 17 residues. Germline CDR1 reads SNHLY; CDR2 reads FYNNEI. The CDR3 coding sequence is TGTGCCAGCATGACATCCGGGACTAGCGGGAGCCACTACGAGCAGTACTTC. This gives the protein CASMTSGTSGSHYEQYF.